This TCR beta chain appears in the sequencing data of a study of blood T cell repertoires in COVID-19. CDR3 size: 14 residues. Trimming left V 4 bases short and J 1 base short, with 14 bases between. Germline assignment: CDR1 SQVTM and CDR2 ANQGSEA. The table came from immunoSEQ multiplex PCR; TCRdb's copy has only in-frame clones and leaves some out. The sample yields about 260,000 clones, roughly 90% seen once. The chain couples TRBV29-1 to TRBJ2-7; D may be TRBD1 (5 bases). The sample was PBMCs or T cells enriched from blood (not recorded which). The clonotype comes from a man aged 40-55 years who had been exposed to COVID-19. CDR3 sequence (DNA): TGCAGCGTTGGGCACCAGGGTCGTTCCTACGAGCAGTACTTC. This encodes CSVGHQGRSYEQYF.